This T cell receptor beta chain originates from a study of blood T cell repertoires in COVID-19. Clones were read by immunoSEQ multiplex PCR, and TCRdb kept only the in-frame ones, dropping some. Of 100,000 to 150,000 clones in the sample, over 75% are singletons; the top ten hold around 7.3%. Germline values: CDR1 SGDLS, CDR2 YYNGEE. This CDR3 comprises 14 residues. V lost 3 bases, J lost 10 bases, and 6 bases stayed unmatched. The sequencing input was peripheral blood. The clonotype originates from a man aged 50 or older with acute or convalescent COVID-19. This chain joins TRBV9 and TRBJ1-6; TRBD1 matches at 8 bases. The chain's CDR3 is CASSETGGLSPLHF. CDR3 coding DNA: TGTGCCAGCAGCGAAACAGGGGGATTGTCACCCCTCCACTTT.